This is a list of T cell receptor beta chains from one sample in a study of shared clonotypes between healthy human individuals. Using immunoSEQ multiplex PCR, the repertoire was profiled, and TCRdb retains in-frame clones only, with some absent. The table shows a few hundred thousand clones, with roughly 97% occurring only once. The sequencing input was naive CD4+ T cells sorted from blood. The receptors derive from a woman aged 25 to 39 in good health. CDR3s leave out the opening cysteine and the closing phenylalanine or tryptophan. Each record gives: clone size, V gene, J gene, CDR3 length, CDR3 protein. Clone size, where shown, is once, few, many, or a class for clones that have expanded.

.	TRBV6-5	TRBJ2-6	11	ASSYAGANVLT
.	TRBV11-3	TRBJ1-1	13	ASSGDRGTGTEAF
.	TRBV5-6	TRBJ2-2	11	ASSRQGSGELF
.	TRBV28	TRBJ1-6	15	ASSPLLLAIYNSPLH
.	TRBV6-5	TRBJ1-1	12	ASRDLQGNTEAF
.	TRBV7-8	TRBJ2-3	14	ASRTNQAPRRDTQY
.	TRBV27	TRBJ1-2	12	ASSLGQGFYGYT
.	TRBV18	TRBJ1-2	10	ASSLDRDGYT
.	TRBV5-1	TRBJ2-3	13	ASTKSDRGTDTQY
.	TRBV18	TRBJ2-7	14	ASSRGGRPSSYEQY
.	TRBV29-1	TRBJ1-1	9	STNSDTEAF
.	TRBV7-8	TRBJ2-1	16	ASSQGQGAGLSYNEQF
.	TRBV5-1	TRBJ2-2	13	ASSLDRLNTGELF
.	TRBV19	TRBJ1-1	15	ASSQRIARDEDTEAF
.	TRBV15	TRBJ1-5	12	ATSRSGGVQPQH
.	TRBV28	TRBJ1-1	14	ASSLSGTGVNTEAF
.	TRBV19	TRBJ2-3	12	ASATGGSTDTQY
.	TRBV5-1	TRBJ2-3	12	ASSLGTGTDTQY
.	TRBV5-4	TRBJ1-3	12	ASSPYRAGHTIY
.	TRBV4-2	TRBJ2-1	14	ASTEGRAGGYNEQF
once	TRBV29-1	TRBJ2-1	12	SVETGTGGLEQF
.	TRBV19	TRBJ2-7	12	ASSISGTSYEQY
.	TRBV6-5	TRBJ1-5	12	ASSYSKGSQPQH
.	TRBV7-6	TRBJ2-5	16	ASSLFGQMGYGEETQY
once	TRBV5-1	TRBJ2-1	12	ASRLDRPYNEQF
once	TRBV10-1	TRBJ2-1	14	ASSERRKASYNEQF
.	TRBV7-2	TRBJ1-4	12	ASRRGQLNEKLF
.	TRBV19	TRBJ2-5	10	ASSSYGETQY
.	TRBV11-2	TRBJ2-7	9	ASSANYEQY
once	TRBV28	TRBJ2-7	11	ASSPPGVHEQY
.	TRBV5-1	TRBJ2-1	16	ASSLDPTSSSSYNEQF
.	TRBV19	TRBJ2-5	12	ASSNRDRQETQY
.	TRBV28	TRBJ1-5	13	ASSLWTGSNQPQH
.	TRBV6-6	TRBJ2-5	12	ASSYSTGQETQY
.	TRBV10-1	TRBJ2-3	13	ASSEAVPGADTQY
.	TRBV19	TRBJ2-2	13	ASIGLAGHTGELF
.	TRBV6-1	TRBJ2-7	12	ASRRTGTDYEQY
.	TRBV18	TRBJ2-7	13	ASSPLGRSQDEQY
.	TRBV18	TRBJ1-1	13	ASSRGQGTNTEAF
.	TRBV5-1	TRBJ2-5	10	ASSLSGETQY
.	TRBV10-3	TRBJ2-2	11	AISPRWGGELF
.	TRBV27	TRBJ2-7	13	ASSLSRTGGWGQY
once	TRBV19	TRBJ1-4	13	ASSLRGSTNEKLF
.	TRBV9	TRBJ2-5	16	ASSVDVRGGYRDETQY
.	TRBV28	TRBJ2-5	11	ASSLGRTETQY